This T cell receptor (beta chain) was captured in a study of long-term antiretroviral therapy in people with HIV. Study-level results: Clones that expanded before ART (that is, prior to treatment) dominated the repertoire at all time points.

Concerning this clone itself: Its cognate antigen is unknown.

At the survey level, the v3.0 immunoSEQ assay was run. Measured with immunoSEQ multiplex PCR; TCRdb has only the in-frame clones, and not every one. The table lists some 31,000 clones, more than 95% of them singletons. The CDR3 totals 15 residues. The V end lost 3 bases, the J end lost 4 bases, and 15 bases lay between the germline ends. From germline, CDR1 is LNHDA and CDR2 SQIVND (reference sequence). The chain employs TRBV19 and TRBJ1-1, with D perhaps TRBD1 (6 bases). This TCR was sampled from a man aged 30 to 45 with HIV. This material consisted of unsorted PBMCs, taken 6.9 years after starting antiretroviral therapy. The CDR3 loop reads CASSISGGLGTEAFF. CDR3 DNA: TGTGCCAGTAGTATTTCGGGGGGGCTTGGCACTGAAGCTTTCTTT.